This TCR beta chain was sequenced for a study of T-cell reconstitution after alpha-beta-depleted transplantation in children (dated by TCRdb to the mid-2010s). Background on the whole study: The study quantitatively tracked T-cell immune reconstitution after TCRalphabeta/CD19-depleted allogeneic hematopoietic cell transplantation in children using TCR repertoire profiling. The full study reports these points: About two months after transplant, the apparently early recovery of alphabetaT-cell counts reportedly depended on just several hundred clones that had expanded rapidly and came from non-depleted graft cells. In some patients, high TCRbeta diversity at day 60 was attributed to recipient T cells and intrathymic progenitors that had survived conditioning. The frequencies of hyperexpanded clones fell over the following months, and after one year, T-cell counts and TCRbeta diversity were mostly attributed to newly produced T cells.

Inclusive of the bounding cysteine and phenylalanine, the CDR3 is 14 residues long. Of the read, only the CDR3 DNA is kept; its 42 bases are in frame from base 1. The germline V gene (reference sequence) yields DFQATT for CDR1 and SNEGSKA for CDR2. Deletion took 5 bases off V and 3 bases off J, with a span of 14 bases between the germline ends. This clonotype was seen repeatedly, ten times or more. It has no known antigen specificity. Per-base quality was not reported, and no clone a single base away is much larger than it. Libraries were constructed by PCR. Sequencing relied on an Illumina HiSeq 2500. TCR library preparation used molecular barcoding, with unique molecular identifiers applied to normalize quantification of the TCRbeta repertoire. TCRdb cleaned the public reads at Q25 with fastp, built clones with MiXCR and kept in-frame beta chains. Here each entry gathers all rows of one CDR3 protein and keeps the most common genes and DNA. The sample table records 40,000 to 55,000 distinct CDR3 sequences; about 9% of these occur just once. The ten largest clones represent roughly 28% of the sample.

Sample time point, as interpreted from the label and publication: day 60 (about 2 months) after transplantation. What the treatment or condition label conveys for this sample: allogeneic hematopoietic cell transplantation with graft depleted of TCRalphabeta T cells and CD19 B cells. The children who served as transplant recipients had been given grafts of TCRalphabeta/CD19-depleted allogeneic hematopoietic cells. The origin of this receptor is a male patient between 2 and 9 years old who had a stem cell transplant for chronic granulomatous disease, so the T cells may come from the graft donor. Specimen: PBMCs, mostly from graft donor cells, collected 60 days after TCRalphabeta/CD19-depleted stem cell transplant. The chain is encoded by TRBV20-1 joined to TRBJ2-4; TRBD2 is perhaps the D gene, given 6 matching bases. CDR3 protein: CSAGFVRDKNIQYF. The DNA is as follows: TGCAGTGCTGGCTTTGTGCGGGACAAAAACATTCAGTACTTC.